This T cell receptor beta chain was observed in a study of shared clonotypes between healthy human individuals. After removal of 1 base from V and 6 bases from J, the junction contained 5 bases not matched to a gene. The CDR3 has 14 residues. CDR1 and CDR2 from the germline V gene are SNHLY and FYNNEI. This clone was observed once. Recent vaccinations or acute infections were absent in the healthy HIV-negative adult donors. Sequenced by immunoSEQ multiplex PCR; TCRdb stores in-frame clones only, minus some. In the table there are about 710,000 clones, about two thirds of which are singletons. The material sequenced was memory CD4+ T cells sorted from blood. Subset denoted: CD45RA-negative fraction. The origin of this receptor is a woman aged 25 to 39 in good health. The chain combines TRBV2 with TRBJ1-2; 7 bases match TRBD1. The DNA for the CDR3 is TGTGCCAGCAGTGAAGTATGGACAGGCGATGGCTACACCTTC. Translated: CASSEVWTGDGYTF.